This T cell receptor beta chain was captured in a study of CD8 T cells in ankylosing spondylitis. Study-wide results and limits: Disease-linked clones displayed a CD8+ phenotype and appeared relatively rarely in peripheral blood. Within matched ankylosing spondylitis synovial fluid, disease-linked clones were reportedly significantly enriched. For ankylosing spondylitis blood, a TCR beta motif of eight or nine highly homologous variants appeared characteristic. Earlier reports found some motif variants in synovial fluid and blood in reactive arthritis.

Quantitative 5'-RACE with molecular barcodes produced the TCR beta libraries. One entry per CDR3 protein, called by TCRdb with MiXCR from the 5' RACE reads. The sample consists of approximately 400,000 distinct CDR3 sequences, 17% of them appearing once. The CDR3 sequence is 16 residues long. CDR1 WSHSY and CDR2 SAAADI come from the germline V gene. The V end lost 5 bases, the J end lost 9 bases, and 23 bases lay between the germline ends. This clonotype has more than one count but fewer than ten. Its antigen remains unknown. Input material: blood, either unsorted or a sorted T cell fraction (not recorded which). This TCR was recovered from a male donor with ankylosing spondylitis. The chain joins TRBV10-2 to TRBJ2-1; D perhaps matches TRBD2 (5 bases). In DNA form, the CDR3 reads TGCGCCAGCAGTTCAGGCGGGTACTGGAGCTGGGGTGAGCAGTTCTTC. Residues: CASSSGGYWSWGEQFF.